This T cell receptor (beta chain) came from a study of cytomegalovirus exposure and HLA in healthy donors. CDR3 length: 15 residues. Trimming took off 1 base at V and 5 bases at J, with 14 bases between the two ends. Germline CDR1 reads SNHLY; CDR2 reads FYNNEI. Clones were read by immunoSEQ multiplex PCR, and TCRdb kept only the in-frame ones, dropping some. The table shows approximately 160,000 clones, with approximately 89% occurring only once. Regarding this clone: Its cognate antigen is unknown.

Study outcomes and limitations: Reported performance of the classifier showed diagnosis of cytomegalovirus status with high specificity and sensitivity. Specific recognition of CMV antigens was confirmed in vitro for a few chains (all CMV-associated).

The specimen sequenced was PBMCs. The chain has TRBV2 and TRBJ1-1; D not resolved. The TCR comes from a woman under 30 in good health and CMV-seropositive. In DNA, the CDR3 is TGTGCCAGCAGTGAAGAGAGGGCCATTGAGACTGAAGCTTTCTTT. This gives the protein CASSEERAIETEAFF.